Below are 23 T cell receptor beta chains sequenced from a single sample in a study of blood T cells in healthy people across ages. The use of a sample-barcoded 5' primer and a J-beta primer mix characterized a second PCR of about 7 to 12 cycles. A single record per CDR3 protein comes from TCRdb applying MiXCR to the 5' RACE reads. The table has some 290,000 distinct CDR3 sequences, roughly a quarter seen once. Sequenced input: blood. These receptors originate from a woman aged 70-85 years in good health.

This chain links TRBV12-3 or TRBV12-4 with TRBJ2-2, with a weak D call TRBD2 (6 bases). CDR3 length: 14 residues. The ends were cut back, 3 bases at V and 2 bases at J, with 7 bases in the middle. The CDR3 DNA reads TGTGCCAGCAGTTTGGGACTTAACACCGGGGAGCTGTTTTTT. Translation gives CASSLGLNTGELFF.

This clonotype was observed a handful of times. V and J are TRBV28 and TRBJ2-5, with D possibly called TRBD1 or TRBD2 (6 bases each). The DNA end is a closer match to TRBJ2-7, so the J assignment may be wrong. Per the germline V gene, CDR1 is MDHEN and CDR2 is SYDVKM. The CDR3 has 14 amino acids. The CDR3 bases are TGTGCCAGCACCCTAGGGGGGACAAGTTACGAGCAGTACTTC. As protein: CASTLGGTSYEQYF.

The rearrangement links TRBV21-1 to TRBJ1-4. TRBV21-1 is marked as a pseudogene. The CDR3 spans 14 residues. CDR3 protein: CASPYGWSNEKLFF. The CDR3 DNA follows: TGTGCCAGCCCCTACGGGTGGTCGAATGAAAAACTGTTTTTT.

In DNA form, the CDR3 reads TGTGCCAGCAGTTTGTGGCTCGGAGGCCCCTACAATGAGCAGTTCTTC. It encodes CASSLWLGGPYNEQFF. The chain links TRBV12-3 or TRBV12-4 to TRBJ2-1; D perhaps matches TRBD2 (5 bases). Trimming removed 3 bases at V and 2 bases at J, with 14 bases between. This CDR3 comprises 16 residues.

In DNA, the CDR3 is TGTGCCAGCAGCTCGTCGACGATCCAAGAGACCCAGTACTTC. This sequence encodes CASSSSTIQETQYF. The V gene is TRBV7-9, the J gene TRBJ2-5; no clear D. V lost 4 bases and J 1 base, leaving 10 bases between the germline ends. The CDR3 is made up of 14 amino acids. The germline V gene encodes CDR1 SEHNR and CDR2 FQNEAQ (reference sequence).

This chain joins TRBV7-9 and TRBJ2-5; D remains unclear. Germline V CDR1 and CDR2: SEHNR, FQNEAQ (reference sequence). This CDR3 is 13 amino acids long. V was shortened by 3 bases and J by 3 bases, with 8 bases between the two germline ends. CDR3 residues: CASSFPAEETQYF. Written as DNA, the CDR3 is TGTGCCAGCAGCTTCCCAGCAGAAGAGACCCAGTACTTC.

The CDR3 DNA follows: TGCAGCGTTGGGGGTCTCCCGGGGGCTAATGAAAAACTGTTTTTT. Translation gives CSVGGLPGANEKLFF. The chain recombines TRBV29-1 with TRBJ1-4; weak D call: TRBD1 (5 bases). V gave up 4 bases and J gave up 3 bases, with 15 bases separating them. In germline, CDR1 is SQVTM, CDR2 ANQGSEA. The CDR3 contains 15 residues. The full variable domain, completed using reference TRBV29-1 and TRBJ1-4, is SAVISQKPSRDICQRGTSLTIQCQVDSQVTMMFWYRQQPGQSLTLIATANQGSEATYESGFVIDKFPISRPNLTFSTLTVSNMSPEDSSIYLCSVGGLPGANEKLFFGSGTQLSVL.

The chain recombines TRBV5-1 with TRBJ1-1; no definite D call. The CDR3 length is 16 residues. Per the germline V gene, CDR1 is SGHRS and CDR2 is YFSETQ. The germline V and J ends were trimmed by 4 bases and 1 base, with 17 bases remaining between them. CDR3 in DNA: TGCGCCAGCAGCCCGCCCTTGATTGGGGAGAACACTGAAGCTTTCTTT. Translation gives CASSPPLIGENTEAFF.

The J gene is TRBJ2-5, the V gene TRBV5-8; D may be TRBD1 or TRBD2 (6 bases each). Germline lookup yields CDR1 SGHTS and CDR2 YDEGEE. CDR3 length equals 15 residues. V lost 4 bases and J lost 5, with 18 bases in between. The CDR3 sequence: CASSPPRGVRETQYF. For the CDR3, the DNA is TGTGCCAGCAGCCCCCCGAGGGGGGTTCGGGAGACCCAGTACTTC.

The chain has TRBV6-2 or TRBV6-3 and TRBJ2-5; maybe TRBD2 (6 bases). Germline CDR1 MNHEY, CDR2 SVGEGT. There are 20 residues in the CDR3. Deletions cut 6 bases from V and 1 base from J, with 30 bases between. This chain's CDR3 is CASSLQLAERQVETQETQYF. The DNA for the CDR3 is TGTGCCAGCAGCCTCCAACTAGCAGAGAGGCAAGTGGAGACCCAAGAGACCCAGTACTTC.

Regarding this clonotype: A read error may account for a junction end that differs from germline. The chain employs TRBV12-3 or TRBV12-4 and TRBJ2-2, with a tentative D call TRBD2 (5 bases). The CDR3 totals 13 residues. CDR3 sequence (DNA): TGTGCCAGCAGATCTATGGGCACCGGGGAGCCGTTTTTT. It codes for CASRSMGTGEPFF.

This clonotype was picked up one time. This chain connects TRBV28 to TRBJ2-3; 11 bases agree with TRBD2. The J segment lost 2 bases and the V segment lost 4 bases, leaving 8 bases of the junction unmatched. The CDR3 has 17 amino acids. Germline V gene sequence: CDR1 MDHEN, CDR2 SYDVKM. CDR3 sequence reads: CASSWGLTSGVTDTQYF. The CDR3 DNA reads as TGTGCCAGCAGTTGGGGACTGACTAGCGGGGTCACAGATACGCAGTATTTT.

There are a few counts of this clonotype. CDR3 DNA: TGTGCCAGCAGAGTTGTGGCTAGCGGGTCCTACAATGAGCAGTTCTTC. Its translation is CASRVVASGSYNEQFF. This chain uses TRBV7-2 with TRBJ2-1, with 8 bases aligning to TRBD2. This CDR3 region has 16 residues. Per germline, CDR1 SGHTA and CDR2 FQGNSA. V was pared by 6 bases and J by 1 base, with 8 bases of the junction left unmatched.

This rearrangement joins TRBV28 to TRBJ1-4; D not resolved. The CDR3 loop spans 13 amino acids. The V end was cut by 6 bases, the J end by 5 bases, with 10 bases between. CDR1 is MDHEN, CDR2 SYDVKM, per germline. CDR3 DNA: TGTGCCAGCAGCCGAGGGTGGAATGAAAAACTGTTTTTT. This codes for CASSRGWNEKLFF. The entire variable domain, with the rest obtained from reference TRBV28 and TRBJ1-4, is as follows: DVKVTQSSRYLVKRTGEKVFLECVQDMDHENMFWYRQDPGLGLRLIYFSYDVKMKEKGDIPEGYSVSREKKERFSLILESASTNQTSMYLCASSRGWNEKLFFGSGTQLSVL.

The V gene is TRBV12-3 or TRBV12-4, the J gene TRBJ2-5, with D hard to call. The CDR3 length is 13 residues. V lost 4 bases and J 4 bases, leaving 10 bases between the germline ends. The CDR3 DNA follows: TGTGCCAGCAGTTCTAACATTGGAGAGACCCAGTACTTC. It is translated as CASSSNIGETQYF.

The V gene is TRBV11-2, the J gene TRBJ2-2, with TRBD2 matching 7 bases. V shed 5 bases, J shed 6 bases, and the junction held 3 bases outside the gene matches. The CDR3 totals 13 residues. The germline V gene has CDR1 SGHAT and CDR2 FQNNGV. The chain's CDR3 is CASSPRESGELFF. In DNA, the CDR3 is TGTGCCAGCAGCCCGCGGGAGTCCGGGGAGCTGTTTTTT. The entire variable domain, with the rest obtained from reference TRBV11-2 and TRBJ2-2, is as follows: EAGVAQSPRYKIIEKRQSVAFWCNPISGHATLYWYQQILGQGPKLLIQFQNNGVVDDSQLPKDRFSAERLKGVDSTLKIQPAKLEDSAVYLCASSPRESGELFFGEGSRLTVL.

This clonotype has more than one count but fewer than ten. The chain joins TRBV28 to TRBJ2-6; no firm D call. Germline assignment: CDR1 MDHEN and CDR2 SYDVKM. This CDR3 is 16 amino acids long. V was cut by 6 bases and J by 0 bases, with 12 bases left in between. The CDR3 DNA sequence: TGTGCCAGCAGAGACACGGTCAACTCTGGGGCCAACGTCCTGACTTTC. Protein sequence: CASRDTVNSGANVLTF.

The rearrangement joins TRBV29-1 to TRBJ1-2; D gene unclear. The CDR3 is made up of 10 amino acids. Germline CDR1 is SQVTM and CDR2 is ANQGSEA. The V end was cut by 7 bases, the J end by 6 bases, with 9 bases between. The CDR3 DNA sequence: TGCAGCGCTGCGGAGGATGGCTACACCTTC. Its protein is CSAAEDGYTF.

This chain uses TRBV5-1 with TRBJ2-1, with 10 nucleotides matching TRBD2. Germline V gene data show CDR1 as SGHRS and CDR2 as YFSETQ. The V gene end was trimmed by 0 bases and the J gene end by 10 bases; junction bases not matched to a gene: 10. This CDR3 is 16 amino acids long. The CDR3 sequence is CASSLGLAGGGGEQFF. The CDR3 coding sequence is TGCGCCAGCAGCTTGGGGTTAGCGGGAGGCGGGGGAGAGCAGTTCTTC.

In this sample, this clonotype turned up a few times. The chain is built from TRBV6-2 or TRBV6-3 and TRBJ2-3, with a possible D match to TRBD2 (5 bases). The V gene lost 7 bases and the J gene lost 1 base, with 15 bases spanning the gap. The CDR3 spans 15 residues. The germline V gene has CDR1 MNHEY and CDR2 SVGEGT. CDR3 amino acids: CASTGAVLGTDTQYF. The CDR3 nucleotides read TGTGCCAGCACCGGAGCGGTTTTAGGCACAGATACGCAGTATTTT.

CDR3: CASSSPFPLAGGYNEQFF. For the CDR3, the DNA is TGTGCCAGCAGTTCTCCCTTTCCCCTAGCGGGAGGGTACAATGAGCAGTTCTTC. J is TRBJ2-1 and V is TRBV6-5; TRBD2 aligns across 12 bases. CDR1 and CDR2 (germline): MNHEY, SVGAGI. This CDR3 is built from 18 residues. With V trimmed by 4 bases and J by 4 bases, 11 bases remained unmatched.

There are many counts of this clonotype. The chain uses TRBV29-1 and TRBJ2-5, with D hard to call. Germline V gives CDR1 SQVTM, CDR2 ANQGSEA. With 4 bases removed from V and 7 bases from J, the gap between germline ends came to 19 bases. The CDR3 length is 14 residues. The CDR3 nucleotides are TGCAGCGTTGTTATAGTCGCTACAGTGGGGACCCAGTACTTC. Its protein is CSVVIVATVGTQYF.

This clonotype came up a few times. V usage is TRBV12-3 or TRBV12-4 and J usage is TRBJ1-2; D may be TRBD1 (6 bases). This CDR3 has 13 amino acids. The V gene lost 4 bases and the J gene lost 8 bases, with 14 bases spanning the gap. The CDR3 region has the DNA TGTGCCAGCAGTTGGGGCAGGGGTGGAGGCTACACCTTC. Its protein is CASSWGRGGGYTF.